This entry describes one T cell receptor (beta chain). Its antigen target is currently unknown. No base-level quality is on record; no much larger clone is a single base apart. These data originate in a study of memory CD4+ T cells and cytomegalovirus serostatus (dated by TCRdb to the late 2010s). At the level of the whole study: The cohort included 35 or so healthy adults from Belgium, of whom 9 were CMV seropositive and roughly 24 were CMV seronegative. To replicate a published TCR-based CMV serostatus classifier, the study sequenced CD4+ memory TCRbeta repertoires from a Belgian cohort whose cytomegalovirus serostatus was known.

The germline V gene specifies SGHRS as CDR1 and YFSETQ as CDR2. V is shortened by 1 base, J by 4 bases, and the region joining them spans 6 bases. The CDR3 runs 13 residues from the cysteine to the phenylalanine. The sequence is cut down to CDR3 DNA, 39 bases in frame from base 1. On the study overall, not on this receptor specifically: The results were interpreted as suggesting that the CMV-associated TCR signature is largely present in the CD4+ memory repertoire. For CMV serostatus prediction, a median bootstrapped AUC of approximately 0.95 was reached with the original framework, and a median bootstrapped AUC of 0.91 was reached with a US-trained random forest. Of fewer than 200 previously reported CMV-associated TCRbeta sequences, approximately 64 appeared in the CD4+ memory repertoires, each in one to five individuals. Only CD4+CD45RO+ memory cells were sequenced, in contrast to the original study, which included naive and memory CD4+ and CD8+ populations. On the Belgian cohort, the classifier built on the original framework reached a median bootstrapped AUC of around 0.95, with a 95% CI of 0.76-1.00.

A FACSAria II was used to sort memory CD4+ T cells, defined as single viable CD3+CD4+CD8-CD45RO+ cells. To determine CMV serostatus, a Roche Elecsys assay was used that detects serum IgG against CMV pp150, pp28, p38 and p52. Following thawing, total CD4+ T cells were enriched through positive selection using CD4 magnetic microbeads. Samples originated from another study that specifically interrogated the CD4+ T cell memory repertoire. Following standard operating procedures, peripheral blood mononuclear cells were isolated and cryopreserved, while serum was kept at -80 degrees C. Staining used CD3-PerCP (BW264/56), CD4-APC (RPA-T4), CD45RO-PE (UCHT1) and CD8-Pacific Orange (3B5) antibodies, with Sytox blue excluding non-viable cells. Genomic DNA was extracted from sorted cells with the Quick-DNA Microprep Kit. TCRbeta DNA was amplified with the immunoSEQ hsTCRbeta kit following the manufacturer's protocol. TCRbeta libraries were sequenced on an Illumina MiSeq instrument. The study's own analysis went as follows. Once out-of-frame sequences had been removed, fewer than 2.5 million distinct TCRbeta sequences were left, which works out to an average of roughly 67,000 per individual. Each individual was scored according to the count of some 160 previously reported CMV-associated TCRbeta sequences and the total productive distinct TCRbeta count. A beta-binomial model was reimplemented in Python, and scikit-learn random forests with default parameters were trained on data from the US cohort. Classifier performance on the Belgian cohort was summarized as median AUC with percentile confidence intervals over 10,000 bootstrap iterations. TCRdb mirrors the immuneACCESS table, restricted to in-frame sequences. Some clones are absent from its copies; in checked studies, under half trace to an unresolved V gene, and the reason for the others is unknown. V, J and clone size are those of that table, while D and trimming were read from the DNA. The sample table contains about 75,000 clones; only one count was recorded for roughly three quarters of them. 2% to 3% of the sample rests with the top ten.

Sequences were obtained from memory CD4+ T cells from blood. This chain joins TRBV5-1 to TRBJ2-1; the D gene assignment is ambiguous. The TCR was taken from an adult in good health and CMV-seropositive. The CDR3 region reads CASSLMVYNEQFF. The DNA sequence is TGCGCCAGCAGCTTGATGGTTTACAATGAGCAGTTCTTC.